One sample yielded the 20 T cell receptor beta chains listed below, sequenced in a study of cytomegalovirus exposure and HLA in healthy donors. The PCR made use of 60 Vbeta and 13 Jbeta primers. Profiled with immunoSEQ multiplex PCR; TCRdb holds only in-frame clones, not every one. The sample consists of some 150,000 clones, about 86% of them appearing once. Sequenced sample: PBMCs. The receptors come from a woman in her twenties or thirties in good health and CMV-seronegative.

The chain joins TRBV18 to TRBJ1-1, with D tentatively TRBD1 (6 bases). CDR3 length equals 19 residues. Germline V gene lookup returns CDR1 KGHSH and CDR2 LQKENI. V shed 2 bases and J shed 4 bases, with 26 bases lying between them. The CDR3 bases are TGTGCCAGCTCACCAAGGTCTCGGGACAACCCTCTGAGGGGCACTGAAGCTTTCTTT. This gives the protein CASSPRSRDNPLRGTEAFF.

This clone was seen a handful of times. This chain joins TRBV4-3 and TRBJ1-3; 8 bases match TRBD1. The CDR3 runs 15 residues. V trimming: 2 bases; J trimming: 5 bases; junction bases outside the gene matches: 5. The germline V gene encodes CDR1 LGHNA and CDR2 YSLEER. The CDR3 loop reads CASSQISGGRNTIYF. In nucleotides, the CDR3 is TGCGCCAGCAGCCAAATCTCAGGGGGCAGAAACACCATATATTTT.

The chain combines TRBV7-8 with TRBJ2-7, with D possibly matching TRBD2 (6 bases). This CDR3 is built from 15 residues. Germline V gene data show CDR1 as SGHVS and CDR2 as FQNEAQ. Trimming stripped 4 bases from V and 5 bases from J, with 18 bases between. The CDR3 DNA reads TGTGCCAGCAGCTGGGTATGGGGTGCGGGAAACGAGCAGTACTTC. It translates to CASSWVWGAGNEQYF.

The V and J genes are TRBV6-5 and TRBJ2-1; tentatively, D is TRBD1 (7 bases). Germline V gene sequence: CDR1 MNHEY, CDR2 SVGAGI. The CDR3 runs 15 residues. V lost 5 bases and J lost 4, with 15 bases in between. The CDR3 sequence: CASSRGLALYNEQFF. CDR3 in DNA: TGTGCCAGCAGTAGGGGGCTAGCGCTATACAATGAGCAGTTCTTC.

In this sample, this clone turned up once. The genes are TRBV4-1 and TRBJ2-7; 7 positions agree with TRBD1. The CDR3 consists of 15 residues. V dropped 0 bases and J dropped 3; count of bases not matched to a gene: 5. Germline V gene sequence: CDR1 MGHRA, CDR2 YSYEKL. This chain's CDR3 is CASSQESQGFYEQYF. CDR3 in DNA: TGCGCCAGCAGCCAAGAATCACAGGGGTTCTACGAGCAGTACTTC.

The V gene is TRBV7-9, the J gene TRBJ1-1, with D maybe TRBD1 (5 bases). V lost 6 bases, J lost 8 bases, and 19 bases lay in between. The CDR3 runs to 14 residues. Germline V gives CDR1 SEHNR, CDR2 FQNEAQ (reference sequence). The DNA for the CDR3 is TGTGCCAGCAGACCAGGGTATGGAGTGGGGGAAGCTTTCTTT. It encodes CASRPGYGVGEAFF.

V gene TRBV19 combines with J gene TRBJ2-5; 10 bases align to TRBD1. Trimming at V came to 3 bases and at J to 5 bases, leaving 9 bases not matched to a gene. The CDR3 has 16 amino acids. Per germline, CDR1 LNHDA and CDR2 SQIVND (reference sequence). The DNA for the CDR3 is TGTGCCAGTAGTATCGACGACAGGGGGCTTCCGGAGACCCAGTACTTC. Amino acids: CASSIDDRGLPETQYF.

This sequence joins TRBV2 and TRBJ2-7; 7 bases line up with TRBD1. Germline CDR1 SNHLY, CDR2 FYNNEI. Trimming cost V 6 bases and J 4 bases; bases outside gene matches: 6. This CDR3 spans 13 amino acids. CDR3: CASRPDRLYEQYF. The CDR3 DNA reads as TGTGCCAGCAGGCCGGACAGGTTATACGAGCAGTACTTC.

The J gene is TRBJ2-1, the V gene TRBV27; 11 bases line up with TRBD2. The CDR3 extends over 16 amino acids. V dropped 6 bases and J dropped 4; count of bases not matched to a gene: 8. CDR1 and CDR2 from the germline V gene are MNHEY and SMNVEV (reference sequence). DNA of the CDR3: TGTGCCAGCAGGCAACTAGCGGGGGCGATTTACAATGAGCAGTTCTTC. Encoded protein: CASRQLAGAIYNEQFF.

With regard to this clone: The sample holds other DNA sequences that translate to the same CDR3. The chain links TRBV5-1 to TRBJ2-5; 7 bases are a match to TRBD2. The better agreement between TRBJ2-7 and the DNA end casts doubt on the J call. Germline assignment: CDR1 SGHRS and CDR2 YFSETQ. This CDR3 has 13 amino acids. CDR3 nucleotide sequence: TGCGCCAGCAGCTTGAGCGGGAACTACGAGCAGTACTTC. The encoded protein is CASSLSGNYEQYF.

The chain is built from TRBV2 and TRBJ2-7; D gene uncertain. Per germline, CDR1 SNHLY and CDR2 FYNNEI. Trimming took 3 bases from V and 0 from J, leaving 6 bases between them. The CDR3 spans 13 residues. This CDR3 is CASSDPNSYEQYF. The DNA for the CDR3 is TGTGCCAGCAGTGACCCAAACTCCTACGAGCAGTACTTC.

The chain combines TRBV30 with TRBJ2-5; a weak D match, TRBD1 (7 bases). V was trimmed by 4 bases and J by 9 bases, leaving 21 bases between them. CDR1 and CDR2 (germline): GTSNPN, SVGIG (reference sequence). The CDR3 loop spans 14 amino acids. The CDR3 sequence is CAWNGLTSQGAQYF. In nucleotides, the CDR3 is TGTGCCTGGAACGGCCTGACTAGTCAGGGGGCCCAGTACTTC.

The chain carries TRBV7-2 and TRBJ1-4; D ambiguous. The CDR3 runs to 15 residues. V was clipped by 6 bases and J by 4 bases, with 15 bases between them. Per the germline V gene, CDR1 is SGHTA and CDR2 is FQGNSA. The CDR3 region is CASRRVGRINEKLFF. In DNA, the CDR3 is TGTGCCAGCAGGAGGGTAGGCAGAATTAATGAAAAACTGTTTTTT.

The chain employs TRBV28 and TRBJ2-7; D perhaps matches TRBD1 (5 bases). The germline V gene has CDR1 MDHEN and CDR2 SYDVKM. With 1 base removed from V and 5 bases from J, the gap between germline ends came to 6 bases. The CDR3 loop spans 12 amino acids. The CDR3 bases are TGTGCCAGCAGTTTATCAGGGAACGAGCAGTACTTC. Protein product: CASSLSGNEQYF.

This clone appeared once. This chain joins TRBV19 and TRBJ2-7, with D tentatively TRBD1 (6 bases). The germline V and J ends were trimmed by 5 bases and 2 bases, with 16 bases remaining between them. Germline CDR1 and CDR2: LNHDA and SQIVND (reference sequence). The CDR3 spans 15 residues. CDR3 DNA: TGTGCCAGTAGTCTGGGGGCGAGGTCGACCTACGAGCAGTACTTC. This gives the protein CASSLGARSTYEQYF.

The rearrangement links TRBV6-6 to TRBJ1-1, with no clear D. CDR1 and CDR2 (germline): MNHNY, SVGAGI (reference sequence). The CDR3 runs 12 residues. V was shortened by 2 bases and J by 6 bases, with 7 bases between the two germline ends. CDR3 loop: CASSYVGAEAFF. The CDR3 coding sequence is TGTGCCAGCAGTTACGTCGGGGCTGAAGCTTTCTTT.

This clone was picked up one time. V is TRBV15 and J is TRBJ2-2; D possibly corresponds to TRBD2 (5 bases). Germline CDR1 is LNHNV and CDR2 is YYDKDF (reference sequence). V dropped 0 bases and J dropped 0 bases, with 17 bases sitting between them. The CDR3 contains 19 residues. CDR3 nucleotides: TGTGCCACCAGCAGAGATCGCGAGGGCTGGGTCGCGAACACCGGGGAGCTGTTTTTT. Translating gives CATSRDREGWVANTGELFF.

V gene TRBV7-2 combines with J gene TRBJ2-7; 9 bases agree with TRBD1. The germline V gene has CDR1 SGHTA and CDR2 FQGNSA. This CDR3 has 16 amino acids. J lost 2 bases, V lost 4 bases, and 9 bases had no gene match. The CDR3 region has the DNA TGTGCCAGCAGCTCAGAGACAGGGGGTCTCACCTACGAGCAGTACTTC. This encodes CASSSETGGLTYEQYF.

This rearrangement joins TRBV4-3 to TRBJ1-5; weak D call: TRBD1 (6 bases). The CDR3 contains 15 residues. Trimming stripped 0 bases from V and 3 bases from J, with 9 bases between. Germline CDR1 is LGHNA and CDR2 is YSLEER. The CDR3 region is CASSQDRGANQPQHF. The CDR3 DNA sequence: TGCGCCAGCAGCCAAGACAGGGGCGCCAATCAGCCCCAGCATTTT.

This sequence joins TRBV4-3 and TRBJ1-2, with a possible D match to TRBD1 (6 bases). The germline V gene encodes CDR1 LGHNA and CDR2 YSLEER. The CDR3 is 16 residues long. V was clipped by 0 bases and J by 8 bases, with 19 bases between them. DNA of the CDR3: TGCGCCAGCAGCCAAGATGTGCGGGGGCGGCGGAGCGGCTACACCTTC. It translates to CASSQDVRGRRSGYTF.